The 4 T cell receptor beta chains below all came from one sample that was sequenced in a study of OX40 agonist ivuxolimab in advanced cancers. Generated by immunoSEQ multiplex PCR, the TCRdb table keeps only in-frame clones and is missing some. The sample consists of about 20,000 clones, over 60% of them appearing once. The sample in question was CD4+ or CD8+ T cells sorted from blood, obtained in a trial of the OX40 agonist ivuxolimab. The source is an adult with an advanced solid tumor such as melanoma, head and neck, liver or kidney cancer.

This chain joins TRBV19 and TRBJ2-7, with 8 bases aligning to TRBD1. Trimming took 5 bases from V and 7 from J; bases not matched to a gene: 4. The CDR3 covers 12 residues. CDR1 and CDR2 (germline): LNHDA, SQIVND (reference sequence). The CDR3, as DNA: TGTGCCAGTAGTCAGGGGGCGGGGGAGCAGTACTTC. Its protein is CASSQGAGEQYF.

The rearrangement uses TRBV7-9 and TRBJ2-6, with D uncertain. The CDR3 length is 14 residues. Trimming took 6 bases from V and 0 from J, leaving 6 bases between them. Germline V gene data show CDR1 as SEHNR and CDR2 as FQNEAQ (reference sequence). The CDR3 is CASRDGSGANVLTF. The CDR3 DNA is TGTGCCAGCAGAGACGGCTCTGGGGCCAACGTCCTGACTTTC.

The chain employs TRBV6-5 and TRBJ2-5; TRBD2 might be the D (6 bases). The DNA end favors TRBJ2-7, so the J call may be wrong. The CDR3 runs to 15 residues. Germline V gives CDR1 MNHEY, CDR2 SVGAGI. Here the CDR3 DNA reads TGTGCCAGCAGTTACTCCCCTAGCGTCTACTACGAGCAGTACTTC. It encodes CASSYSPSVYYEQYF.

J is TRBJ2-7 and V is TRBV9, with D possibly matching TRBD1 (6 bases). This CDR3 is built from 15 residues. Germline-derived CDR1 and CDR2 are SGDLS and YYNGEE. V was shortened by 0 bases and J by 2 bases, with 12 bases between the two germline ends. CDR3 sequence reads: CASSVDGGPAYEQYF. Written as DNA, the CDR3 is TGTGCCAGCAGCGTAGATGGGGGCCCTGCCTACGAGCAGTACTTC.